This entry concerns a single T cell receptor (beta chain). As processed by the authors: Researchers report that nucleated cell counts were estimated from reference gene primer amplification. Here immunoSEQ multiplex PCR was the method, and the copy in TCRdb shows in-frame clones only, minus some. That table furnishes V, J and clone size, whereas the DNA furnished D and trimming. The sample yields approximately 270,000 clones, approximately 85% seen once. This entry is derived from a study of blood T cell repertoires in COVID-19. Study at large: There were acute and convalescent COVID-19 samples, and they came from the United States, Italy and Spain. PBMCs, B-cell-depleted T cells, or T cells provided the cDNA or gDNA that made up the material.

This CDR3 comprises 13 residues. Germline-derived CDR1 and CDR2 are SGHRS and YFSETQ. The V end lost 6 bases, the J end lost 4 bases, and 13 bases lay between the germline ends. What was sequenced was peripheral blood. V is TRBV5-1 and J is TRBJ1-2; tentatively, D is TRBD1 (6 bases). The clonotype comes from a woman between 65 and 79 years old with acute or convalescent COVID-19. The CDR3 nucleotides are TGCGCCAGCACCGGGGACAACTCCTATGGCTACACCTTC. Translation: CASTGDNSYGYTF.